A single sample is the source of the 17 T cell receptor beta chains below, sequenced in a study of CD8 T cells in Susac syndrome (dated by TCRdb to 2018 to 2020). Library preparation employed the immunoSEQ multiplex PCR assay. RNA was extracted using the RNeasy kit, and roughly 0.5 to 1 ug of the RNA was reverse transcribed with random hexamers. Through fastp at Q25 and MiXCR, TCRdb rebuilt clones from the public reads, retaining in-frame beta chains. CDR3 protein sequences are deduplicated, and each keeps its most common genes and DNA. The sample table holds roughly 150,000 distinct CDR3 sequences, of which nearly 97% were seen once. Jointly, the top ten make up about 0.15% of the sample. The sequenced sample consisted of CD8+ T cells from PBMCs. The source of these receptors is a human donor with multiple sclerosis.

The rearrangement links TRBV20-1 to TRBJ2-7; D might be TRBD2 (5 bases). Germline CDR1 reads DFQATT; CDR2 reads SNEGSKA (reference sequence). This CDR3 is 13 amino acids long. The V and J ends lost 3 bases and 2 bases respectively, with 11 bases between them. The CDR3 DNA reads TGCAGTGCTAGGTCCGGGGATGCCTACGAGCAGTACTTC. Encoded protein: CSARSGDAYEQYF.

This chain links TRBV30 with TRBJ1-1; D gene ambiguous. Between the trimmed V and J ends, which lost 4 bases and 2 bases, there was a span of 11 bases. Germline CDR1 reads GTSNPN; CDR2 reads SVGIG (reference sequence). The CDR3 runs 13 residues. CDR3 sequence (DNA): TGTGCCTGGATCCGAGGAACTAACACTGAAGCTTTCTTT. As protein: CAWIRGTNTEAFF.

This clonotype was recorded once. This sequence joins TRBV9 and TRBJ2-4; D uncertain. The CDR3 loop spans 14 amino acids. Trimming removed 4 bases from V and 1 base from J, with 9 bases in between. CDR1 and CDR2 from the germline V gene are SGDLS and YYNGEE. The CDR3 is CASSSLDAKNIQYF. For the CDR3, the DNA is TGTGCCAGCAGCTCCCTCGACGCCAAAAACATTCAGTACTTC. Full variable domain (rest looked up from reference TRBV9 and TRBJ2-4): DSGVTQTPKHLITATGQRVTLRCSPRSGDLSVYWYQQSLDQGLQFLIQYYNGEERAKGNILERFSAQQFPDLHSELNLSSLELGDSALYFCASSSLDAKNIQYFGAGTRLSVL.

J is TRBJ2-1 and V is TRBV15, with D hard to call. The germline V gene has CDR1 LNHNV and CDR2 YYDKDF (reference sequence). Trimming pared 1 base from V and 4 bases from J, leaving 5 bases between. CDR3 length: 13 residues. The CDR3 DNA reads TGTGCCACCAGCAGAGTAAGATACAATGAGCAGTTCTTC. Amino acids: CATSRVRYNEQFF.

This clonotype appeared a single time. The chain uses TRBV29-1 and TRBJ2-7; D gene unclear. The CDR3 has 12 amino acids. The ends were cut back, 8 bases at V and 2 bases at J, with 13 bases in the middle. CDR1 is SQVTM, CDR2 ANQGSEA, per germline. CDR3 region: CSPGPLTYEQYV. DNA for the CDR3: TGCAGCCCTGGACCGCTCACCTACGAGCAGTACGTC.

The chain joins TRBV30 to TRBJ2-7; D not resolved. Germline loops: CDR1 GTSNPN, CDR2 SVGIG (reference sequence). The CDR3 contains 13 residues. Deletions cut 2 bases from V and 6 bases from J, with 14 bases between. CDR3 sequence reads: CAWSILHPGEQYF. The CDR3 DNA reads as TGTGCCTGGAGTATCTTGCACCCGGGCGAGCAGTACTTC.

J is TRBJ2-2 and V is TRBV19; no clear D. With 7 bases removed from V and 4 bases from J, the gap between germline ends came to 13 bases. The CDR3 sequence is 14 residues long. Germline V gene sequence: CDR1 LNHDA, CDR2 SQIVND (reference sequence). CDR3 amino acids: CASKRYESTGELFF. The CDR3 bases are TGTGCCAGTAAGAGATATGAGAGCACCGGGGAGCTGTTTTTT.

This chain links TRBV11-2 with TRBJ2-7, with TRBD1 matching 11 bases. Per the germline V gene, CDR1 is SGHAT and CDR2 is FQNNGV. The CDR3 consists of 17 residues. The V segment lost 6 bases and the J segment 4 bases; nucleotides outside the gene matches: 14. DNA of the CDR3: TGTGCCAGCAGGCGACCGGAGTGGGGACAGGGGGTATACGAGCAGTACTTC. Protein product: CASRRPEWGQGVYEQYF.

This clonotype was seen just once. The chain combines TRBV14 with TRBJ1-6; no clear D. V was cut by 4 bases and J by 7 bases, with 14 bases left in between. The CDR3 has 15 residues. CDR1 SGHDN and CDR2 FVKESK come from the germline V gene. CDR3 DNA sequence: TGTGCCAGCAGCCCCACTGGGTCGCTGAATTCACCCCTCCACTTT. It codes for CASSPTGSLNSPLHF. The variable domain in full, completed from reference TRBV14 and TRBJ1-6, reads EAGVTQFPSHSVIEKGQTVTLRCDPISGHDNLYWYRRVMGKEIKFLLHFVKESKQDESGMPNNRFLAERTGGTYSTLKVQPAELEDSGVYFCASSPTGSLNSPLHFGNGTRLTVT.

The chain couples TRBV27 to TRBJ2-7, with D possibly TRBD2 on 7 matching bases. The germline V and J ends were trimmed by 5 bases and 5 bases, with 22 bases remaining between them. CDR1 is MNHEY and CDR2 is SMNVEV in the germline V gene (reference sequence). The CDR3 runs to 16 residues. This CDR3 is CASSGNRGGRVHEQYF. The CDR3 nucleotides are TGTGCCAGCAGTGGGAATAGGGGGGGCAGGGTCCACGAGCAGTACTTC.

The chain uses TRBV7-9 and TRBJ2-1; maybe TRBD2 (6 bases). The V end lost 3 bases, the J end lost 6 bases, and 18 bases lay between the germline ends. The CDR3 is made up of 16 amino acids. In germline, CDR1 is SEHNR, CDR2 FQNEAQ (reference sequence). CDR3 nucleotide sequence: TGTGCCAGCAGCTTTTACACCGGGACTTCTGTCAATGAGCAGTTCTTC. Protein: CASSFYTGTSVNEQFF.

V and J are TRBV29-1 and TRBJ2-5, with 10 positions matching TRBD1. CDR1 and CDR2 from the germline V gene are SQVTM and ANQGSEA. The CDR3 consists of 14 residues. After removal of 5 bases from V and 5 bases from J, the junction contained 8 bases not matched to a gene. In DNA form, the CDR3 reads TGCAGCGTTAAGGGGACAGGGGTAGGGGAGACCCAGTACTTC. This translates into CSVKGTGVGETQYF.

This rearrangement joins TRBV29-1 to TRBJ2-7; D is unresolved. V was shortened by 4 bases and J by 1 base, with 5 bases between the two germline ends. CDR1 and CDR2 from the germline V gene are SQVTM and ANQGSEA. The CDR3 has 11 residues. CDR3: CSVVQSYEQYF. The CDR3, as DNA: TGCAGCGTTGTTCAGTCCTACGAGCAGTACTTC.

The chain recombines TRBV16 with TRBJ1-2; no clear D gene. Trimming removed 4 bases at V and 3 bases at J, with 12 bases between. CDR1 and CDR2 (germline): KGHSY, FQNENV. This CDR3 contains 14 residues. As DNA, the CDR3 is TGTGCCAGCAGCCCACGTTCCGCAGACTATGGCTACACCTTC. This sequence encodes CASSPRSADYGYTF.

The gene calls are TRBV2 and TRBJ2-2; 9 bases align to TRBD1. The germline CDR1 and CDR2 sequences are SNHLY and FYNNEI. The CDR3 has 18 residues. V gave up 2 bases and J gave up 4 bases; unmatched junction bases: 11. The CDR3 DNA is TGTGCCAGCAGTGAAAAGGGACAGGGTAAAGGTTCCACCGGGGAGCTGTTTTTT. Translating it yields CASSEKGQGKGSTGELFF.

This clonotype has just one count. This sequence joins TRBV14 and TRBJ2-7; unclear D gene. Germline lookup yields CDR1 SGHDN and CDR2 FVKESK. V lost 1 base to trimming and J lost 3 bases, with 7 bases between them. This CDR3 spans 13 amino acids. This CDR3 is CASSQVANYEQYF. DNA for the CDR3: TGTGCCAGCAGCCAAGTAGCCAACTACGAGCAGTACTTC.

The rearrangement joins TRBV7-9 to TRBJ2-2; 8 nucleotides agree with TRBD1. This CDR3 is built from 16 residues. V trimming: 3 bases; J trimming: 4 bases; junction bases outside the gene matches: 7. Germline assignment: CDR1 SEHNR and CDR2 FQNEAQ (reference sequence). CDR3: CASSLPGQAGTGELFF. DNA for the CDR3: TGTGCCAGCAGCTTGCCGGGACAGGCAGGCACCGGGGAGCTGTTTTTT.